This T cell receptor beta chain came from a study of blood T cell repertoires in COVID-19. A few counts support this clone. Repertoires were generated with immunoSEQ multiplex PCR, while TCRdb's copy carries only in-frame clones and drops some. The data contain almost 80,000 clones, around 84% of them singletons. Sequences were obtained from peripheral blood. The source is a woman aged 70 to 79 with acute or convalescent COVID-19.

The CDR3 DNA follows: TGCGCCAGCAGTCCGACAGGGACCCACACTGAAGCTTTCTTT. Translated: CASSPTGTHTEAFF. The chain joins TRBV5-1 to TRBJ1-1, with 7 bases lining up with TRBD1. This CDR3 contains 14 residues. With 5 bases clipped from V and 3 bases from J, the junction kept 7 bases outside the gene matches. Looked up from germline, CDR1 is SGHRS and CDR2 is YFSETQ.